This is a list of T cell receptor beta chains from one sample in a study of Ad26.COV2.S vaccination and SARS-CoV-2 variants. Assay used: immunoSEQ multiplex PCR; TCRdb lists only in-frame clones, some missing. The repertoire holds 380,000 or so clones, with roughly 89% as singletons. The sample in question was peripheral blood, obtained in a trial of Ad26.COV2.S vaccine versus placebo. The source is a person aged 18-65 years who received the Ad26.COV2.S COVID-19 vaccine or a placebo. Each CDR3 is given with its conserved first and last residue. The D gene is left open where the match is weak. Clone size is shown for a subset of rows, as once, few, many or a class of expanded clone.

- | TRBJ2-3 | TRBV6-2/TRBV6-3 | - | CASSLADSTDTQYF | TGTGCCAGCAGTCTAGCCGACAGCACAGATACGCAGTATTTT
- | TRBJ1-4 | TRBV7-2 | - | CASSFSNEKLFF | TGTGCCAGCAGCTTCTCTAATGAAAAACTGTTTTTT
- | TRBJ2-5 | TRBV13 | once | CASSWGETQYF | TGTGCCAGCAGCTGGGGGGAGACCCAGTACTTC
- | TRBJ2-7 | TRBV28 | - | CASGSWTGTYEQYF | TGTGCCAGTGGTTCATGGACGGGGACCTACGAGCAGTACTTC
TRBD2 | TRBJ2-2 | TRBV29-1 | - | CSVGRTSGGGGGELFF | TGCAGCGTTGGCCGGACTAGCGGGGGTGGTGGCGGGGAGCTGTTTTTT
- | TRBJ2-1 | TRBV10-3 | - | CAIREDVAPLWEQFF | TGTGCCATCAGGGAGGACGTAGCGCCATTGTGGGAGCAGTTCTTC
TRBD1 | TRBJ2-1 | TRBV19 | - | CASRDRAYNEQFF | TGTGCCAGTAGAGACAGGGCCTACAATGAGCAGTTCTTC
- | TRBJ2-5 | TRBV10-3 | - | CAIGGKKETQYF | TGTGCCATCGGGGGCAAAAAAGAGACCCAGTACTTC
- | TRBJ1-2 | TRBV2 | - | CASSEWGNYGYTF | TGTGCCAGCAGTGAATGGGGGAACTATGGCTACACCTTC
TRBD1 | TRBJ1-1 | TRBV18 | - | CASSPGDREAFF | TGTGCCAGCTCACCCGGGGACAGGGAGGCTTTCTTT
- | TRBJ1-2 | TRBV2 | - | CASSSGTSDGGYTF | TGTGCCAGCAGTTCCGGGACCAGCGACGGTGGCTACACCTTC
TRBD1 | TRBJ1-4 | TRBV3-1/TRBV3-2 | - | CASGTGQLNEKLFF | TGTGCCAGCGGAACGGGACAGCTCAATGAAAAACTGTTTTTT
- | TRBJ2-1 | TRBV19 | - | CASSGGVSYNEQFF | TGTGCCAGTAGTGGTGGGGTCTCCTACAATGAGCAGTTCTTC
TRBD1 | TRBJ2-2 | TRBV5-4 | - | CASSLGRLQGDGELFF | TGTGCCAGCAGCTTGGGCCGGCTCCAGGGGGACGGGGAGCTGTTTTTT
- | TRBJ1-4 | TRBV5-1 | - | CASSVQGGVGLNEKLFF | TGCGCCAGCAGCGTACAGGGTGGAGTGGGCCTTAATGAAAAACTGTTTTTT
- | TRBJ2-1 | TRBV7-2 | - | CASSFKQGGTNEQFF | TGTGCCAGCAGCTTTAAACAGGGCGGTACGAATGAGCAGTTCTTC
- | TRBJ2-5 | TRBV27 | - | CASSKRRGPQETQYF | TGTGCCAGCAGTAAACGGAGGGGCCCCCAAGAGACCCAGTACTTC
TRBD1 | TRBJ1-3 | TRBV7-9 | - | CAVPGTGGSFSGNTIYF | TGTGCCGTTCCCGGGACAGGGGGTAGTTTTTCTGGAAACACCATATATTTT
TRBD1 | TRBJ2-1 | TRBV6-1 | few | CASSEDRGLYNEQFF | TGTGCCAGCAGTGAAGACAGGGGGCTCTACAATGAGCAGTTCTTC
TRBD2 | TRBJ2-3 | TRBV19 | - | CASSIGRASGSLIGDTQYF | TGTGCCAGTAGTATAGGGAGGGCCAGCGGGAGCCTTATTGGAGATACGCAGTATTTT
- | TRBJ1-1 | TRBV11-2 | - | CASSFAGQMNTEAFF | TGTGCCAGCAGCTTTGCTGGACAGATGAACACTGAAGCTTTCTTT
- | TRBJ2-2 | TRBV6-1 | - | CASSEVRSWGANTGELFF | TGTGCCAGCAGTGAAGTCAGGAGTTGGGGAGCGAACACCGGGGAGCTGTTTTTT
TRBD1 | TRBJ1-4 | TRBV28 | - | CASSTGGFGTKLFF | TGTGCCAGTAGTACAGGGGGCTTTGGTACGAAACTGTTTTTT
- | TRBJ2-7 | TRBV5-1 | - | CASSLVQGSSYEQYF | TGCGCCAGCAGCTTGGTCCAGGGGAGCTCCTACGAGCAGTACTTC
TRBD1 | TRBJ1-3 | TRBV6-1 | few | CASSEPRTGGNTIYF | TGTGCCAGCAGTGAACCACGGACAGGCGGAAACACCATATATTTT
- | TRBJ2-6 | TRBV18 | - | CASSPPHLGSGANVLTF | TGTGCCAGCTCACCACCCCACCTAGGGTCTGGGGCCAACGTCCTGACTTTC
- | TRBJ1-1 | TRBV7-2 | - | CASSLTLTEAFF | TGTGCCAGCAGCTTAACACTCACTGAAGCTTTCTTT
- | TRBJ2-7 | TRBV30 | - | CAWSVRAPGWEQYF | TGTGCCTGGAGTGTACGGGCCCCAGGATGGGAGCAGTACTTC
TRBD1 | TRBJ2-1 | TRBV10-3 | - | CAIRGQGGTRESYNEQFF | TGTGCCATACGGGGACAGGGGGGGACTAGGGAAAGTTACAATGAGCAGTTCTTC